This passage covers 32 T cell receptor beta chains from one sample sequenced in a study of shared clonotypes between healthy human individuals. TCRdb's table, derived via immunoSEQ multiplex PCR, lists solely in-frame clones and lacks some. The sample consists of over a million clones, 96% of them appearing once. The sequenced sample was naive CD4+ T cells sorted from blood. The subset: CD45RA+ positively selected. The receptors derive from a man aged 30 to 45 in good health.

This clone has only one observation. The rearrangement joins TRBV18 to TRBJ2-3, with D uncertain. V was trimmed by 1 base and J by 2 bases, leaving 10 bases between them. There are 15 residues in the CDR3. Per the germline V gene, CDR1 is KGHSH and CDR2 is LQKENI. As DNA, the CDR3 is TGTGCCAGCTCACCACGCCTTTCAAACACAGATACGCAGTATTTT. It translates to CASSPRLSNTDTQYF.

The genes are TRBV30 and TRBJ1-4; maybe TRBD1 (6 bases). Germline CDR1 reads GTSNPN; CDR2 reads SVGIG (reference sequence). Trimming pared 0 bases from V and 7 bases from J, leaving 21 bases between. The CDR3 is 17 amino acids. Written as DNA, the CDR3 is TGTGCCTGGAGTGTACGCGCTCTCGACAGGCGAAGTGAAAAACTGTTTTTT. This encodes CAWSVRALDRRSEKLFF.

Written as DNA, the CDR3 is TGTGCCAGCAGTTTTGGGGGCGGGACAGTTGACGAGCAGTACTTC. It is translated as CASSFGGGTVDEQYF. The chain links TRBV6-5 to TRBJ2-7; TRBD1 is a possible D gene (7 bases). The germline V gene has CDR1 MNHEY and CDR2 SVGAGI. V lost 4 bases, J lost 5 bases, and 18 bases lay in between. The CDR3 contains 15 residues.

The chain recombines TRBV15 with TRBJ1-4; 12 bases match TRBD1. CDR1 is LNHNV, CDR2 YYDKDF, per germline (reference sequence). The CDR3 is 15 residues long. The V segment lost 5 bases and the J segment 10 bases; nucleotides outside the gene matches: 8. The CDR3: CATSPRDRGPVKLFF. The CDR3 DNA is TGTGCCACCAGCCCGCGGGACAGGGGGCCTGTAAAACTGTTTTTT.

The gene calls are TRBV27 and TRBJ1-1; D is unclear. Germline assignment: CDR1 MNHEY and CDR2 SMNVEV (reference sequence). The length of the CDR3 is 12 residues. Trimming shortened V by 2 bases and J by 8 bases, and 9 bases separated the two germline ends. The CDR3 DNA sequence: TGTGCCAGCAGTTTAGATGGCAGGGAAGCTTTCTTT. This translates into CASSLDGREAFF.

The chain employs TRBV5-1 and TRBJ2-7; possible D gene TRBD1, 5 bases. Trimming removed 2 bases at V and 2 bases at J, with 11 bases between. The CDR3 consists of 14 residues. CDR1 is SGHRS and CDR2 is YFSETQ in the germline V gene. For the CDR3, the DNA is TGCGCCAGCAGCTTTCGGGCAGGGACCTACGAGCAGTACTTC. It translates to CASSFRAGTYEQYF.

The V and J genes are TRBV9 and TRBJ2-2; 7 bases agree with TRBD2. V lost 1 base and J lost 3; bases outside the gene matches: 3. Looked up from germline, CDR1 is SGDLS and CDR2 is YYNGEE. The CDR3 is 15 residues long. The CDR3 here is CASSVQGGDTGELFF. The CDR3 DNA is TGTGCCAGCAGCGTACAGGGAGGGGACACCGGGGAGCTGTTTTTT.

The chain couples TRBV29-1 to TRBJ2-1; D is possibly TRBD1 or TRBD2 (5 bases each). CDR1 and CDR2 from the germline V gene are SQVTM and ANQGSEA. Deletions cut 5 bases from V and 0 bases from J, with 11 bases between. The CDR3 consists of 14 residues. The DNA of the CDR3 is TGCAGCGTTTATACAGGAGGCTCCTACAATGAGCAGTTCTTC. Translated: CSVYTGGSYNEQFF.

The chain links TRBV2 to TRBJ2-1; no clear D gene. CDR1 is SNHLY, CDR2 FYNNEI, per germline. The CDR3 consists of 13 residues. Trimming took off 7 bases at V and 0 bases at J, with 7 bases between the two ends. CDR3 residues: CASTAISYNEQFF. The CDR3 DNA sequence: TGTGCCAGCACCGCGATCTCCTACAATGAGCAGTTCTTC. Complete variable domain (other parts from reference TRBV2 and TRBJ2-1): EPEVTQTPSHQVTQMGQEVILRCVPISNHLYFYWYRQILGQKVEFLVSFYNNEISEKSEIFDDQFSVERPDGSNFTLKIRSTKLEDSAMYFCASTAISYNEQFFGPGTRLTVL.

V usage is TRBV7-6 and J usage is TRBJ2-7; 9 bases agree with TRBD1. CDR3 length equals 18 residues. Germline V CDR1 and CDR2: SGHVS, FNYEAQ. Germline trimming cut 4 bases from V and 6 bases from J; bases unmatched to any gene: 19. CDR3 sequence reads: CASSYLSRDRDSPLEQYF. The CDR3 coding sequence is TGTGCCAGCAGCTACCTCTCCCGGGACAGGGATTCCCCCCTCGAGCAGTACTTC. Full variable domain (remainder filled in from reference TRBV7-6 and TRBJ2-7): GAGVSQSPRYKVTKRGQDVALRCDPISGHVSLYWYRQALGQGPEFLTYFNYEAQQDKSGLPNDRFSAERPEGSISTLTIQRTEQRDSAMYRCASSYLSRDRDSPLEQYFGPGTRLTVT.

The chain is built from TRBV6-1 and TRBJ1-5, with D possibly TRBD1 on 5 matching bases. CDR1 is MNHNS, CDR2 SASEGT, per germline. The CDR3 consists of 16 residues. The V gene lost 2 bases and the J gene lost 0 bases, with 11 bases spanning the gap. The CDR3 here is CASSEKGATSNQPQHF. The CDR3 DNA reads TGTGCCAGCAGTGAAAAAGGGGCGACTAGCAATCAGCCCCAGCATTTT.

The chain links TRBV9 to TRBJ1-2; 7 bases are shared with TRBD1. J gave up 4 bases and V 4 bases, and 4 bases lay outside the gene matches. The CDR3 loop spans 13 amino acids. Germline CDR1 and CDR2: SGDLS and YYNGEE. CDR3 sequence (DNA): TGTGCCAGCAGCCCAAGGGGGCTCTATGGCTACACCTTC. This sequence encodes CASSPRGLYGYTF.

This clone was counted once. This sequence joins TRBV27 and TRBJ2-2; D gene uncertain. Germline V gene lookup returns CDR1 MNHEY and CDR2 SMNVEV (reference sequence). Trimming took off 2 bases at V and 6 bases at J, with 10 bases between the two ends. CDR3 length equals 14 residues. In DNA, the CDR3 is TGTGCCAGCAGTTTAACGGCTACCGCCGGGGAGCTGTTTTTT. Protein sequence: CASSLTATAGELFF.

This sequence joins TRBV5-4 and TRBJ2-1; TRBD2 aligns across 11 bases. The V segment lost 5 bases and the J segment 4 bases; nucleotides outside the gene matches: 5. The CDR3 has 15 residues. Germline V gene data show CDR1 as SGHNT and CDR2 as YYREEE (reference sequence). The CDR3: CASRIAGGGYNEQFF. The CDR3 DNA reads as TGTGCCAGCAGAATAGCGGGAGGGGGGTACAATGAGCAGTTCTTC.

This chain connects TRBV7-9 to TRBJ2-1, with D hard to call. V gave up 6 bases and J gave up 5 bases, with 11 bases separating them. The V gene's germline CDR1 is SEHNR and CDR2 FQNEAQ (reference sequence). The CDR3 has 13 residues. The CDR3 coding sequence is TGTGCCAGCAGAACGTCCTGGGACAATGAGCAGTTCTTC. This gives the protein CASRTSWDNEQFF.

Comment on this clone: Other DNA sequences in the sample encode the same CDR3. The chain is built from TRBV9 and TRBJ2-1; TRBD2 aligns across 10 bases. The CDR3 spans 15 residues. Germline V gene data show CDR1 as SGDLS and CDR2 as YYNGEE. V lost 3 bases to trimming and J lost 4 bases; unmatched junction nucleotides: 4. The CDR3 DNA reads as TGTGCCAGCAGCGCCCTAGCGGGGGCGTACAATGAGCAGTTCTTC. Its translation: CASSALAGAYNEQFF.

This clone was counted a single time. J is TRBJ2-1 and V is TRBV4-3, with 13 nucleotides matching TRBD2. CDR3 length: 15 amino acids. CDR1 is LGHNA, CDR2 YSLEER, per germline. The ends lost 4 bases at V and 4 bases at J; junction bases unmatched: 1. CDR3 DNA sequence: TGCGCCAGCAGCCTGGGACTAGCGGGATACAATGAGCAGTTCTTC. It specifies CASSLGLAGYNEQFF.

The chain couples TRBV21-1 to TRBJ2-1. TRBV21-1 is a known pseudogene. The CDR3 extends over 20 amino acids. The CDR3 DNA reads TGTGCCAGCAGCAAGTCTGTTTCGGTTTCTGTTTCCGGCCCCTACAATGAGCAGTTCTTC. Amino acid sequence: CASSKSVSVSVSGPYNEQFF.

V and J are TRBV28 and TRBJ2-7, with no clear D. Trimming took 7 bases from V and 0 from J, leaving 10 bases between them. The CDR3 loop spans 13 amino acids. The germline V gene encodes CDR1 MDHEN and CDR2 SYDVKM. CDR3 sequence: CASKGRDSYEQYF. CDR3 coding DNA: TGTGCCAGCAAGGGAAGGGACTCCTACGAGCAGTACTTC.

This clone was counted once. The V call is TRBV7-9, the J call TRBJ2-2, with D perhaps matching TRBD1 (5 bases). CDR3 length: 15 amino acids. Deletions cut 3 bases from V and 1 base from J, with 9 bases between. CDR1 and CDR2 from the germline V gene are SEHNR and FQNEAQ (reference sequence). The CDR3 protein is CASSFAQENTGELFF. The CDR3 coding sequence is TGTGCCAGCAGCTTTGCACAGGAGAACACCGGGGAGCTGTTTTTT.

The chain employs TRBV5-1 and TRBJ2-7; 10 bases fit TRBD2. Losses at the gene ends were 0 bases for V and 5 bases for J; bases not matched to a gene: 8. Germline values: CDR1 SGHRS, CDR2 YFSETQ. The CDR3 extends over 16 amino acids. CDR3 amino acids: CASSLGLAGGGNEQYF. CDR3 nucleotides: TGCGCCAGCAGCTTGGGGTTAGCGGGAGGCGGCAACGAGCAGTACTTC.

CDR3 protein: CASTKTRADTQYF. The CDR3 nucleotides read TGTGCCAGCACCAAGACGAGGGCAGATACGCAGTATTTT. The J gene is TRBJ2-3, the V gene TRBV7-3; possibly TRBD2 for D (5 bases). Germline V gene lookup returns CDR1 SGHTA and CDR2 FQGTGA. The CDR3 loop spans 13 amino acids. V was cut by 7 bases and J by 4 bases, with 12 bases left in between.

The V call is TRBV4-3, the J call TRBJ2-6, with TRBD1 matching over 10 bases. Trimming removed 2 bases from V and 4 bases from J; junction bases left unmatched: 8. The CDR3 consists of 18 residues. Germline CDR1 LGHNA, CDR2 YSLEER. Here the CDR3 reads CASSQYSGQGTGANVLTF. CDR3 sequence (DNA): TGCGCCAGCAGCCAATACTCGGGACAGGGGACCGGGGCCAACGTCCTGACTTTC.

The V gene is TRBV7-2, the J gene TRBJ2-7; D is perhaps TRBD1 (5 bases). The CDR3 extends over 15 amino acids. Per germline, CDR1 SGHTA and CDR2 FQGNSA. V lost 5 bases and J 3 bases, leaving 17 bases between the germline ends. For the CDR3, the DNA is TGTGCCAGCAGCCGAAGGTCGCAGGGCGACTACGAGCAGTACTTC. This gives the protein CASSRRSQGDYEQYF.

Of note for this clone: At the DNA level, this CDR3 is encoded by other sequences in the same sample as well. The CDR3 region is CASSIDRGGTDTQYF. CDR3 coding DNA: TGTGCCAGTAGTATCGACAGGGGAGGCACAGATACGCAGTATTTT. The V gene is TRBV19, the J gene TRBJ2-3, with TRBD1 matching over 8 bases. There are 15 residues in the CDR3. Trimming took 3 bases from V and 1 from J; bases not matched to a gene: 3. In germline, CDR1 is LNHDA, CDR2 SQIVND (reference sequence).

This chain uses TRBV19 with TRBJ2-7; 11 positions agree with TRBD2. Trimming took 6 bases from V and 3 from J; bases not matched to a gene: 7. CDR1 is LNHDA, CDR2 SQIVND, per germline (reference sequence). The CDR3 length is 15 residues. CDR3 amino acids: CASRIVAGGRYEQYF. CDR3 bases: TGTGCCAGTAGAATCGTAGCGGGAGGGCGCTACGAGCAGTACTTC.

The chain couples TRBV18 to TRBJ2-2; 9 nucleotides agree with TRBD1. Germline V gene sequence: CDR1 KGHSH, CDR2 LQKENI. Unmatched junction bases numbered 5, after V lost 5 bases and J lost 4 bases. The CDR3 loop spans 15 amino acids. The chain's CDR3 is CASSSTDRGTGELFF. The CDR3 DNA reads TGTGCCAGCTCATCTACGGACAGGGGCACCGGGGAGCTGTTTTTT. Variable domain in full (rest from reference TRBV18 and TRBJ2-2): NAGVMQNPRHLVRRRGQEARLRCSPMKGHSHVYWYRQLPEEGLKFMVYLQKENIIDESGMPKERFSAEFPKEGPSILRIQQVVRGDSAAYFCASSSTDRGTGELFFGEGSRLTVL.

This clone was detected only once. The CDR3 spells CASSDPLYGYTF. In nucleotides, the CDR3 is TGTGCCAGCAGTGACCCCCTCTATGGCTACACCTTC. The chain has TRBV25-1 and TRBJ1-2; D gene ambiguous. CDR1 is MGHDK, CDR2 SYGVNS, per germline. The V end lost 3 bases, the J end lost 4 bases, and 6 bases lay between the germline ends. This CDR3 comprises 12 residues.

The chain recombines TRBV14 with TRBJ2-3, with a tentative D call TRBD2 (5 bases). Germline CDR1 and CDR2: SGHDN and FVKESK. Trimming pared 1 base from V and 0 bases from J, leaving 11 bases between. This CDR3 contains 16 residues. The CDR3 reads CASSQVPASSTDTQYF. The CDR3 nucleotides read TGTGCCAGCAGCCAAGTCCCCGCTAGCAGCACAGATACGCAGTATTTT. Combining the CDR3 with reference TRBV14 and TRBJ2-3 gives the whole variable domain EAGVTQFPSHSVIEKGQTVTLRCDPISGHDNLYWYRRVMGKEIKFLLHFVKESKQDESGMPNNRFLAERTGGTYSTLKVQPAELEDSGVYFCASSQVPASSTDTQYFGPGTRLTVL.

This clone was observed a single time. This chain uses TRBV27 with TRBJ2-1, with 12 bases matching TRBD2. The CDR3 is 15 amino acids. Germline loops: CDR1 MNHEY, CDR2 SMNVEV (reference sequence). V dropped 5 bases and J dropped 8; count of bases not matched to a gene: 7. The CDR3 is CASSKTSGRGDEQFF. The DNA for the CDR3 is TGTGCCAGCAGTAAGACTAGCGGGAGAGGGGATGAGCAGTTCTTC.

The chain carries TRBV28 and TRBJ2-5; maybe TRBD1 (5 bases). Germline V gene sequence: CDR1 MDHEN, CDR2 SYDVKM. The ends were cut back, 6 bases at V and 1 base at J, with 12 bases in the middle. The CDR3 is 14 amino acids. The CDR3 loop is CASSYLGAQETQYF. Written as DNA, the CDR3 is TGTGCCAGCAGCTACCTTGGGGCCCAAGAGACCCAGTACTTC.

The genes are TRBV9 and TRBJ1-1; D ambiguous. The CDR3 contains 13 residues. V lost 2 bases and J lost 1, with 6 bases in between. Germline CDR1 reads SGDLS; CDR2 reads YYNGEE. DNA of the CDR3: TGTGCCAGCAGCGTCTTCTGGAACACTGAAGCTTTCTTT. It translates to CASSVFWNTEAFF.